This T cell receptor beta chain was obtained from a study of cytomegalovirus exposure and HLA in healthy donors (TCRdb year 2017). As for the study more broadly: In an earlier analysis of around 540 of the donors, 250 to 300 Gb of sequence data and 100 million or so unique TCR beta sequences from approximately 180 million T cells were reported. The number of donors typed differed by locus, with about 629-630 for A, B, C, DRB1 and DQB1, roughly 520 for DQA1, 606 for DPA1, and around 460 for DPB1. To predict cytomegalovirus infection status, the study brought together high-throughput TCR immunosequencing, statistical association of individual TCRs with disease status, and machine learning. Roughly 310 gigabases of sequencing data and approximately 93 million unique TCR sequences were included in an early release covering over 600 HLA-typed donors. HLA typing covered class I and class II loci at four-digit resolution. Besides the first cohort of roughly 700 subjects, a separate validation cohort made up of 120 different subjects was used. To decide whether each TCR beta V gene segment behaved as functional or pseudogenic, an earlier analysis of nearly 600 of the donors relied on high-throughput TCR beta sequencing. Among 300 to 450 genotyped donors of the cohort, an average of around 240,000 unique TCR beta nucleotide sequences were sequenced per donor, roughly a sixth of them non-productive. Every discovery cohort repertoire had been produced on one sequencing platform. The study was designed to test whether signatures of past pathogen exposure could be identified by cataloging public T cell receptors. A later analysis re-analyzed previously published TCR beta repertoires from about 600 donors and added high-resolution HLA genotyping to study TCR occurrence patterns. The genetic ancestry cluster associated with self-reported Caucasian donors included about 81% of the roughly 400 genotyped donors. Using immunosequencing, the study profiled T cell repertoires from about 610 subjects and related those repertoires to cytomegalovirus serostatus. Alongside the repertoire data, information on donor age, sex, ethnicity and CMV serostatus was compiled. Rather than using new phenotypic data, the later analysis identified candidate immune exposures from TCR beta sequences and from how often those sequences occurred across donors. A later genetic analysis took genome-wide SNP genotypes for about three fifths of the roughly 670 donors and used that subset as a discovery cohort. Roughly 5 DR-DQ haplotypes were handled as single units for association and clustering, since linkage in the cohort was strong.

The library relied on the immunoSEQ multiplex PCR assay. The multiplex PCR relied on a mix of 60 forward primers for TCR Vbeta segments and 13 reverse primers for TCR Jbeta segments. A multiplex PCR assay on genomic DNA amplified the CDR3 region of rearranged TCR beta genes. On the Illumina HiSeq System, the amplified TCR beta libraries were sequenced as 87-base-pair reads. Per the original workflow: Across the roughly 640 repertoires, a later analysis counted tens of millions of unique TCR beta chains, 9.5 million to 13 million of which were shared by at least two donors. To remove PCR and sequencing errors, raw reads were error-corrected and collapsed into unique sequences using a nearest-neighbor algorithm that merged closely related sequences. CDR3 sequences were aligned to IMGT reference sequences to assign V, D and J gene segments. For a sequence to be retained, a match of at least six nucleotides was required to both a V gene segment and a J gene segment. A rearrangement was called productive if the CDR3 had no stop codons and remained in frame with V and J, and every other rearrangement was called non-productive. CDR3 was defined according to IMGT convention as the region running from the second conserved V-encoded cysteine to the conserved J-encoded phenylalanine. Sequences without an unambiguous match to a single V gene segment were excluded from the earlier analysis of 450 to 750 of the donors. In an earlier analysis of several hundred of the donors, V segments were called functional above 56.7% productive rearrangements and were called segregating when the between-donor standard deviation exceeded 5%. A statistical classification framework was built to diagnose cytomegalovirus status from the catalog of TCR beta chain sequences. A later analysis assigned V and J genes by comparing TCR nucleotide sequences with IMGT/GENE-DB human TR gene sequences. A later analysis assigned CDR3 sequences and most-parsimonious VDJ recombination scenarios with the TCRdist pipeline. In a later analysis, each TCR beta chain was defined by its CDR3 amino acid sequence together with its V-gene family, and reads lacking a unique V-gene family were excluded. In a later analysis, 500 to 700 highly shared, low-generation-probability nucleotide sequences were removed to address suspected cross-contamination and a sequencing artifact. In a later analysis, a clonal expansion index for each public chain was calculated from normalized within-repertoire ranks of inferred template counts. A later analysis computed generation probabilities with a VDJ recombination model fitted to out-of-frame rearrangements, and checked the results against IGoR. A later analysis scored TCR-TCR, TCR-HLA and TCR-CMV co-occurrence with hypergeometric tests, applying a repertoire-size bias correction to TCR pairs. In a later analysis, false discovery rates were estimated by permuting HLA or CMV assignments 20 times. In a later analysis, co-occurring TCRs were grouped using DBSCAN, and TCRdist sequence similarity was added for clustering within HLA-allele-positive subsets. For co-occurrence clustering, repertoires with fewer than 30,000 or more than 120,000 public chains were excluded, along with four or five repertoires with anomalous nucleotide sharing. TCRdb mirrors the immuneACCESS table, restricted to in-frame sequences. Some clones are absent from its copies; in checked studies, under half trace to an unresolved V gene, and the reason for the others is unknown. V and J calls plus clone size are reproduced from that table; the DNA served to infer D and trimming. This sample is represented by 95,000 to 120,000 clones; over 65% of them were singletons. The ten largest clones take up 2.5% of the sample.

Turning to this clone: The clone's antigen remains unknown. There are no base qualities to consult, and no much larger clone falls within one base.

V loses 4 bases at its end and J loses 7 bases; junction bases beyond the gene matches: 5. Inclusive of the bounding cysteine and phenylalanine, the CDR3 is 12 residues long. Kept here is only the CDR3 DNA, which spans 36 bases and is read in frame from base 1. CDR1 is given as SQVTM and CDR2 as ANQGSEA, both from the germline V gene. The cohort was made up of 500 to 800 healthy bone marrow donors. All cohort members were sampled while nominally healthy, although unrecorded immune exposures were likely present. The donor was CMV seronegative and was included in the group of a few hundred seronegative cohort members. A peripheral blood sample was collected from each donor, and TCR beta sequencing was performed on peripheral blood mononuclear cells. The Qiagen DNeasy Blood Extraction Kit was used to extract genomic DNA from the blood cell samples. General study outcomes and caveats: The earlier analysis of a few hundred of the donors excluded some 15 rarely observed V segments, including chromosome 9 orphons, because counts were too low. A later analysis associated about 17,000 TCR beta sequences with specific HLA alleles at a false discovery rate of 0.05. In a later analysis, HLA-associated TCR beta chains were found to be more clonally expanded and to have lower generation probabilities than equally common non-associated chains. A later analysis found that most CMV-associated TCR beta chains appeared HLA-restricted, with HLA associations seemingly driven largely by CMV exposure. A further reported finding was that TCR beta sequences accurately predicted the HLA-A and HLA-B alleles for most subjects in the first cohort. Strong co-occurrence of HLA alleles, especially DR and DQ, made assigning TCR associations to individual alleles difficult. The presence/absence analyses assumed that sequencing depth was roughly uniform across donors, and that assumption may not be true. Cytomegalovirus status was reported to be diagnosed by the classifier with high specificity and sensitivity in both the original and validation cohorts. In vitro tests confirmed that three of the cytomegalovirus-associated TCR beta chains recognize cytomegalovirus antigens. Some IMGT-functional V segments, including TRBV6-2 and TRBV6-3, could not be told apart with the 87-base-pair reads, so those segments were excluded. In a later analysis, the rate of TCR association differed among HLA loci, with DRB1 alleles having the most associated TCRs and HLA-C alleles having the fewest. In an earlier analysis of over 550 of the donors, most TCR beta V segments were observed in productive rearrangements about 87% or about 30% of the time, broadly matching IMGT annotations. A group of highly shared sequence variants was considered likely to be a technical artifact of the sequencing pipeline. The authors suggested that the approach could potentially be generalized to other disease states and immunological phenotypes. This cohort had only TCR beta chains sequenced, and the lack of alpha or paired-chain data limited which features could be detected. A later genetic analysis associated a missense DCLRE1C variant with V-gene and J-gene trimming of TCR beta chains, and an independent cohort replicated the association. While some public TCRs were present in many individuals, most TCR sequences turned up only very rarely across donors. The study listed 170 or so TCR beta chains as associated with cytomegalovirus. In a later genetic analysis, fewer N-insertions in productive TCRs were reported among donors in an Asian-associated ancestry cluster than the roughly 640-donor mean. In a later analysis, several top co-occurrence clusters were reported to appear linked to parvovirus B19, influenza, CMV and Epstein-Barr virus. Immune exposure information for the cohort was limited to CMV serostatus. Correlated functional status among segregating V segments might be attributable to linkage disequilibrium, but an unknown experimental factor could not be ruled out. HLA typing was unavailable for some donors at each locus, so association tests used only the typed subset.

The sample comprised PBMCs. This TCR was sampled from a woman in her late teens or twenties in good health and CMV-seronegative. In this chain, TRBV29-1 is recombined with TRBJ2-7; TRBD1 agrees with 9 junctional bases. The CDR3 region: CSVGDRAGEQYF. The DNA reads TGCAGCGTTGGGGACAGGGCGGGGGAGCAGTACTTC.